The 19 T cell receptor beta chains below come from one sample, sequenced in a study of blood T cells in healthy people across ages. A second roughly 6 to 12 cycle PCR used barcoded and J-beta primers. TCRdb re-analysed the 5' RACE reads in MiXCR, keeping a single row per CDR3 protein. This table holds approximately 490,000 distinct CDR3 sequences, around 24% found once. The same specimen was also included in a second study, on T cells of mothers and their children.

Sequencing was performed on blood. The receptors derive from a boy younger than 18 in good health.

This clonotype turned up a few times. This chain uses TRBV7-3 with TRBJ2-1; D remains unclear. CDR1 is SGHTA and CDR2 is FQGTGA in the germline V gene. This CDR3 has 14 residues. V lost 5 bases, J lost 4 bases, and 12 bases lay in between. The CDR3 is CASSEHRAYNEQFF. Written as DNA, the CDR3 is TGTGCCAGCAGCGAACACAGAGCTTACAATGAGCAGTTCTTC.

The chain links TRBV6-5 to TRBJ1-4; TRBD1 matches 8 bases. Per the germline V gene, CDR1 is MNHEY and CDR2 is SVGAGI. The length of the CDR3 is 13 residues. V was clipped by 6 bases and J by 8 bases; unmatched bases: 5. CDR3 protein: CASRTGADEKLFF. DNA for the CDR3: TGTGCCAGCAGGACAGGGGCGGACGAAAAACTGTTTTTT.

This clonotype has just a few counts. The chain has TRBV4-1 and TRBJ2-2; perhaps TRBD2 as D (5 bases). Germline CDR1 MGHRA, CDR2 YSYEKL. This CDR3 has 16 amino acids. V was shortened by 3 bases and J by 1 base, with 12 bases between the two germline ends. The CDR3 nucleotides are TGCGCCAGCAGCCAGACGGACTTAAAGAACACCGGGGAGCTGTTTTTT. It encodes CASSQTDLKNTGELFF.

In this sample, this clonotype turned up many times. This chain uses TRBV7-2 with TRBJ2-7; a weak D match, TRBD2 (5 bases). CDR1 is SGHTA, CDR2 FQGNSA, per germline. The CDR3 contains 15 residues. The V end lost 0 bases, the J end lost 7 bases, and 16 bases lay between the germline ends. The CDR3 region has the DNA TGTGCCAGCAGCTTAGCGCTGGGCCCCACGGGGGAGCAGTACTTC. Translated, it gives CASSLALGPTGEQYF.

Only a few counts were recorded for this clonotype. The chain uses TRBV28 and TRBJ2-7; TRBD2 agrees at 7 bases. J gave up 10 bases and V 6 bases, and 9 bases lay outside the gene matches. The CDR3 covers 12 residues. From germline, CDR1 is MDHEN and CDR2 SYDVKM. CDR3 DNA: TGTGCCAGCAGGGGGGGGACCGACAGACAGTACTTC. Translated: CASRGGTDRQYF. The variable domain in full, with the rest retrieved from reference TRBV28 and TRBJ2-7, is DVKVTQSSRYLVKRTGEKVFLECVQDMDHENMFWYRQDPGLGLRLIYFSYDVKMKEKGDIPEGYSVSREKKERFSLILESASTNQTSMYLCASRGGTDRQYFGPGTRLTVT.

This clonotype was recorded a few times. The V call is TRBV7-9, the J call TRBJ1-6; 8 nucleotides match TRBD1. The V and J ends lost 2 bases and 7 bases, in that order; junction bases with no gene match: 7. Germline assignment: CDR1 SEHNR and CDR2 FQNEAQ (reference sequence). The CDR3 is 16 amino acids. CDR3 coding DNA: TGTGCCAGCAGCTTAATCGGGCGGACAGGGAATTCACCCCTCCACTTT. Amino acids: CASSLIGRTGNSPLHF. The full variable domain, completed using reference TRBV7-9 and TRBJ1-6, is DTGVSQNPRHKITKRGQNVTFRCDPISEHNRLYWYRQTLGQGPEFLTYFQNEAQLEKSRLLSDRFSAERPKGSFSTLEIQRTEQGDSAMYLCASSLIGRTGNSPLHFGNGTRLTVT.

The V gene is TRBV29-1, the J gene TRBJ2-1; D not certain. The CDR3 covers 13 residues. The germline V gene has CDR1 SQVTM and CDR2 ANQGSEA. V was cut by 7 bases and J by 4 bases, with 14 bases left in between. This CDR3 is CSGTPTPYNEQFF. CDR3 nucleotide sequence: TGCAGCGGTACGCCCACTCCTTACAATGAGCAGTTCTTC.

The chain links TRBV6-2 or TRBV6-3 to TRBJ2-2; D remains ambiguous. This CDR3 has 14 residues. Germline CDR1 reads MNHEY; CDR2 reads SVGEGT. The ends were cut back, 5 bases at V and 6 bases at J, with 13 bases in the middle. CDR3: CASSRTMDAGELFF. CDR3 nucleotide sequence: TGTGCCAGCAGTCGTACCATGGATGCCGGGGAGCTGTTTTTT.

The chain combines TRBV28 with TRBJ2-1; 8 nucleotides align to TRBD2. The ends lost 10 bases at V and 5 bases at J; junction bases unmatched: 10. The CDR3 spans 14 residues. CDR1 and CDR2 from the germline V gene are MDHEN and SYDVKM. CDR3 DNA: TGTGCCATCCGAAGACTAGCGACGAACAATGAGCAGTTCTTC. This translates into CAIRRLATNNEQFF.

This clonotype has just a few counts. The V gene is TRBV14, the J gene TRBJ1-5; no definite D call. The CDR3 has 15 residues. Trimming took 1 base from V and 1 from J, leaving 8 bases between them. The germline gives CDR1 SGHDN, CDR2 FVKESK. The DNA for the CDR3 is TGTGCCAGCAGCCAAGCCGGGGTCAGCAATCAGCCCCAGCATTTT. Encoded protein: CASSQAGVSNQPQHF.

The chain has TRBV7-9 and TRBJ2-5, with 10 nucleotides matching TRBD2. V shed 0 bases, J shed 10 bases, and the junction held 11 bases outside the gene matches. The germline V gene has CDR1 SEHNR and CDR2 FQNEAQ (reference sequence). CDR3 length: 16 amino acids. The CDR3 reads CASSLAERGGPLVQYF. The DNA for the CDR3 is TGTGCCAGCAGCTTAGCAGAGCGGGGGGGCCCTCTTGTCCAGTACTTC.

V gene TRBV6-5 combines with J gene TRBJ2-5, with TRBD2 identical over 9 bases. The CDR3 has 17 residues. The V gene's germline CDR1 is MNHEY and CDR2 SVGAGI. With V trimmed by 0 bases and J by 2 bases, 7 bases remained unmatched. The CDR3 sequence is CASSYSASGVSQETQYF. Here the CDR3 DNA reads TGTGCCAGCAGTTACTCAGCTAGCGGGGTTTCTCAAGAGACCCAGTACTTC.

This clonotype occurred a few times. The rearrangement links TRBV29-1 to TRBJ2-1, with 7 bases lining up with TRBD1. The end of the DNA aligns better with TRBJ2-7, so the J call may be wrong. Germline CDR1 SQVTM, CDR2 ANQGSEA. This CDR3 is 13 amino acids long. The CDR3 spells CSVAGQGVGEQYF. The CDR3 DNA follows: TGCAGCGTTGCAGGTCAGGGGGTCGGCGAGCAGTACTTC.

This clonotype was counted only a few times. CDR3 sequence: CASSLVPGASLPDTQYF. DNA for the CDR3: TGTGCCAGCAGTTTAGTCCCCGGCGCATCCCTCCCAGATACGCAGTATTTT. The chain carries TRBV12-3 or TRBV12-4 and TRBJ2-3; no firm D call. The V end was cut by 1 base, the J end by 4 bases, with 18 bases between. CDR3 length: 17 amino acids.

This clonotype showed up just a few times. The rearrangement uses TRBV9 and TRBJ2-1; 7 positions match TRBD1. V was pared by 3 bases and J by 4 bases, with 10 bases of the junction left unmatched. CDR1 SGDLS and CDR2 YYNGEE come from the germline V gene. The CDR3 covers 16 residues. This chain's CDR3 is CASSAPGTATYNEQFF. As DNA, the CDR3 is TGTGCCAGCAGCGCCCCCGGGACAGCCACTTACAATGAGCAGTTCTTC.

The gene calls are TRBV27 and TRBJ2-5; TRBD2 matches 14 bases. The CDR3 covers 15 residues. The V gene end was trimmed by 6 bases and the J gene end by 5 bases; junction bases not matched to a gene: 5. The germline V gene has CDR1 MNHEY and CDR2 SMNVEV (reference sequence). The DNA for the CDR3 is TGTGCCAGCAGCGTTGGGACTAGCGGGGGTGAGACCCAGTACTTC. Amino acids: CASSVGTSGGETQYF.

This clonotype was observed many times. This chain joins TRBV29-1 and TRBJ2-4, with a possible D match to TRBD1 (5 bases). Germline values: CDR1 SQVTM, CDR2 ANQGSEA. V lost 1 base, J lost 7 bases, and 11 bases lay in between. This CDR3 spans 13 amino acids. CDR3 nucleotides: TGCAGCGTTGAAGTTACAGCAGGGAACATTCAGTACTTC. Its translation: CSVEVTAGNIQYF.

J is TRBJ2-5 and V is TRBV6-5, with D maybe TRBD2 (5 bases). The J call is doubtful: the DNA matches TRBJ2-1 better. CDR1 MNHEY and CDR2 SVGAGI come from the germline V gene. The CDR3 spans 13 residues. In DNA form, the CDR3 reads TGTGCCAGCAGCTCCGGACTGGTTCTTGAGCAGTTCTTC. Amino acids: CASSSGLVLEQFF.

The V gene is TRBV5-7, the J gene TRBJ2-2; D unclear. TRBV5-7 is assigned to the ORF class and has an uncertain function. The CDR3 is 14 amino acids. Trimming stripped 0 bases from V and 6 bases from J, with 9 bases between. CDR3 protein: CASSLGNVPGELFF. For the CDR3, the DNA is TGTGCCAGCAGCTTGGGTAATGTCCCCGGGGAGCTGTTTTTT.